Given below is one T cell receptor beta chain in context. The antigen remains unidentified. The protocol was immunoSEQ multiplex PCR, while the TCRdb copy is restricted to in-frame clones and leaves out a portion. The sample consists of about 580,000 clones, roughly 98% of them appearing once. Only CD45RO-negative cells positively selected for CCR7 counted as naive CD8 cells, so terminally differentiated effector memory CD45RA+ cells were excluded. This specimen belongs to a study of shared clonotypes between healthy human individuals. Across the whole study: The cohort comprised a couple of women and a few men. Their ages spanned 18 to 49 years. The study's findings and limits: The generation probabilities recorded for non-shared clonotypes fell below those of clonotypes shared by all four donors. A few donors had roughly 5.2% of their naive CD4 clonotypes in common.

This clonotype was obtained from a man aged 25-45 years in good health. The source material was naive CD8+ T cells sorted from blood.

CDR3 in amino acids: CASSLIRGGNTEAFF. The CDR3, as DNA: TGTGCCAGCAGCTTAATCAGGGGCGGTAACACTGAAGCTTTCTTT. This chain links TRBV13 with TRBJ1-1; possible D gene TRBD1, 6 bases. The V gene lost 2 bases and the J gene lost 2 bases, with 12 bases spanning the gap. Germline CDR1 reads PRHDT; CDR2 reads FYEKMQ (reference sequence). The CDR3 is made up of 15 amino acids. Supplemented by reference TRBV13 and TRBJ1-1, the full variable domain reads AAGVIQSPRHLIKEKRETATLKCYPIPRHDTVYWYQQGPGQDPQFLISFYEKMQSDKGSIPDRFSAQQFSDYHSELNMSSLELGDSALYFCASSLIRGGNTEAFFGQGTRLTVV.